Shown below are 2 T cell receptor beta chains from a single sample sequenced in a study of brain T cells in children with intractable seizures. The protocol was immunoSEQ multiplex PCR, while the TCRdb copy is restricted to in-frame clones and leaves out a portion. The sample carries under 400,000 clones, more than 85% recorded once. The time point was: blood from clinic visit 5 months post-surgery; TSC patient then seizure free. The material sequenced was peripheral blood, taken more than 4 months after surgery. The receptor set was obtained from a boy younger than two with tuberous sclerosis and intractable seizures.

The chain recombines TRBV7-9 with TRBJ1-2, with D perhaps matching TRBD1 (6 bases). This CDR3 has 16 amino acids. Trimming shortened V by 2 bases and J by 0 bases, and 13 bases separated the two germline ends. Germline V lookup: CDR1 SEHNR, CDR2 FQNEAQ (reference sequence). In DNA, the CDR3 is TGTGCCAGCAGCTTACTCCGGACAGCTTCTAACTATGGCTACACCTTC. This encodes CASSLLRTASNYGYTF.

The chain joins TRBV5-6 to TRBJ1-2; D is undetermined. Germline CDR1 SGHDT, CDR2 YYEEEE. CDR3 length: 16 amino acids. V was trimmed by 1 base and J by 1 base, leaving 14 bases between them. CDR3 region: CASSLLLQLFNYGYTF. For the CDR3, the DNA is TGTGCCAGCAGCTTGCTTTTACAACTATTTAACTATGGCTACACCTTC.